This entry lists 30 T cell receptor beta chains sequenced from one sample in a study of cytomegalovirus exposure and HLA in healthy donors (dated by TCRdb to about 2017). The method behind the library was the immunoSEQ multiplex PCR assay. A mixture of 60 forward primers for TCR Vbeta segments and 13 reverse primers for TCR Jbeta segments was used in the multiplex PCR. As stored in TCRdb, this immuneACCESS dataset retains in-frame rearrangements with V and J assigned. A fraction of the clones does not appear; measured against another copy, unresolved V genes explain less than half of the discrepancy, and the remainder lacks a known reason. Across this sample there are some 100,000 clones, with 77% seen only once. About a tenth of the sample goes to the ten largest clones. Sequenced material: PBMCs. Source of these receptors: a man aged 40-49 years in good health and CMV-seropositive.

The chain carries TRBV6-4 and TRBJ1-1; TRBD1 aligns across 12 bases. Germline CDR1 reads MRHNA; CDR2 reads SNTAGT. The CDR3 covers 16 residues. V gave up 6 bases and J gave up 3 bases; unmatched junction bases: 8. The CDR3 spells CASSRDRGLVDTEAFF. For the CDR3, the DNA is TGTGCCAGCAGCCGGGACAGGGGGCTTGTCGACACTGAAGCTTTCTTT.

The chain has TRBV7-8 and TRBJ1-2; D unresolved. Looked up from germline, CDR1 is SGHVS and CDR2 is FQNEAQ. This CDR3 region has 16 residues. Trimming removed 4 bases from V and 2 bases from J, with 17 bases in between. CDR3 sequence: CASSSHSDGPNYGYTF. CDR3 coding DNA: TGTGCCAGCAGCTCCCACTCGGATGGGCCCAACTATGGCTACACCTTC.

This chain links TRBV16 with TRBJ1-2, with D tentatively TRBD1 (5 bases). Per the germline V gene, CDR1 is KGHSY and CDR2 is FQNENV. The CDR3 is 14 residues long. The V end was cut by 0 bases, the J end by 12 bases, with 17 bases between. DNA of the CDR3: TGTGCCAGCAGCCAATCGGAGGGACTCGAGGACCACACCTTC. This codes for CASSQSEGLEDHTF.

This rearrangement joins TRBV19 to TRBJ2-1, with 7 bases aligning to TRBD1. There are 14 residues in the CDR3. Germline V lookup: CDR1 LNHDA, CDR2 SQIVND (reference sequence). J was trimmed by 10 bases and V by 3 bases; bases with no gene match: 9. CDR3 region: CASSIQGGTGEQFF. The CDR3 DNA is TGTGCCAGTAGTATTCAAGGGGGCACTGGGGAGCAGTTCTTC.

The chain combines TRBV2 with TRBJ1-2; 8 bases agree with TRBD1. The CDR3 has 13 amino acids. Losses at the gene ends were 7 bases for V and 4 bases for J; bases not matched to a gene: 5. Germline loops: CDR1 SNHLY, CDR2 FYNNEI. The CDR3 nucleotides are TGTGCCAGCACTGACAGGGGCTCCTATGGCTACACCTTC. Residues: CASTDRGSYGYTF.

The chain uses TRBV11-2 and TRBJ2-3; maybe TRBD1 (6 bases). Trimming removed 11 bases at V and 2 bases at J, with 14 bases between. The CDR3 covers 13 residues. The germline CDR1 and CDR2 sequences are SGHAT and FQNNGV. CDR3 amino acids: CALQGQNTDTQYF. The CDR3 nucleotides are TGTGCCTTACAGGGACAAAACACAGATACGCAGTATTTT.

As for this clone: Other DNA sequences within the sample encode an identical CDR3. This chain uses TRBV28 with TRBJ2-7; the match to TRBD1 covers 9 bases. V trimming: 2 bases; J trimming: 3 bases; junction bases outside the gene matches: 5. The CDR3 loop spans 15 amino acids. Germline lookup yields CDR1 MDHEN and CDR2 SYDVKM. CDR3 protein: CASSLPGTGLYEQYF. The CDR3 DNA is TGTGCCAGCAGTTTACCCGGGACAGGGCTCTACGAGCAGTACTTC. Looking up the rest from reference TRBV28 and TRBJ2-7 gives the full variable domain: DVKVTQSSRYLVKRTGEKVFLECVQDMDHENMFWYRQDPGLGLRLIYFSYDVKMKEKGDIPEGYSVSREKKERFSLILESASTNQTSMYLCASSLPGTGLYEQYFGPGTRLTVT.

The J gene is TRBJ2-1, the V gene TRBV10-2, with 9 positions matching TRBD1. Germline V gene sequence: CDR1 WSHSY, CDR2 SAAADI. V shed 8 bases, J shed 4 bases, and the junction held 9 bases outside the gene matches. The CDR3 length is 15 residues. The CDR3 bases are TGCGCCAGCTCCGAAGGGGACAGGGAATACAATGAGCAGTTCTTC. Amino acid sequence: CASSEGDREYNEQFF.

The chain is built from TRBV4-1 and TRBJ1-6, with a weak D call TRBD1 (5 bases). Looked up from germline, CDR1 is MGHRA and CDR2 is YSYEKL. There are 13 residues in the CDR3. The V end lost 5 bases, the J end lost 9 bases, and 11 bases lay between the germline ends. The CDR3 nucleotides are TGCGCCAGCAGCTCAGGGTTTTCTTCACCCCTCCACTTT. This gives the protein CASSSGFSSPLHF.

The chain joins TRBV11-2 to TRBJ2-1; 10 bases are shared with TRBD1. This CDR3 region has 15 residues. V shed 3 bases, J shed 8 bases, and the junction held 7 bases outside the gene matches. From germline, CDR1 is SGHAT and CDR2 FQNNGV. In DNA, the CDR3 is TGTGCCAGCAGCTTCGGGACAGGGGTTAGGGATGAGCAGTTCTTC. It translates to CASSFGTGVRDEQFF.

The CDR3: CASSQSDRQGARGANVLTF. The CDR3 DNA reads TGCGCCAGCAGTCAATCGGACAGACAGGGGGCGAGGGGGGCCAACGTCCTGACTTTC. This chain connects TRBV23-1 to TRBJ2-6; 10 positions agree with TRBD1. TRBV23-1 counts as an open reading frame of uncertain function. CDR3 length: 19 amino acids. J was trimmed by 4 bases and V by 0 bases; bases with no gene match: 9.

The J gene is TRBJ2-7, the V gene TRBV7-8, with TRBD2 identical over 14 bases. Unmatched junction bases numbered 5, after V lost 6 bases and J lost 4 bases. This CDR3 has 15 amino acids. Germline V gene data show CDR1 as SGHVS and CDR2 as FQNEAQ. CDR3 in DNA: TGTGCCAGCAGACGCGGGACTAGCGGGGGTTACGAGCAGTACTTC. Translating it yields CASRRGTSGGYEQYF.

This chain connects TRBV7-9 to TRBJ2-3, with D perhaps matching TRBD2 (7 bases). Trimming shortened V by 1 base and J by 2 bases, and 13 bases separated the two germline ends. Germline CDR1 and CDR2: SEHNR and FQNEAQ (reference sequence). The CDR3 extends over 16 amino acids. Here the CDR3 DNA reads TGTGCCAGCAGCTTAGAACGGGGGGCTTCCACAGATACGCAGTATTTT. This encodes CASSLERGASTDTQYF.

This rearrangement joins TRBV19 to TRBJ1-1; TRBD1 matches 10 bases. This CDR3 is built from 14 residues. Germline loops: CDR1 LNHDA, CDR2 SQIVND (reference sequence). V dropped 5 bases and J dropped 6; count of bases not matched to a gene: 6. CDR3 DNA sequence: TGTGCCAGTAGTTCGGGACAGGGGACCTCTGAAGCTTTCTTT. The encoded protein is CASSSGQGTSEAFF.

CDR3 DNA sequence: TGTGCCAGCAGCTTAGCGCGAACTAGCGGAGGCACCGGGGAGCTGTTTTTT. Translated: CASSLARTSGGTGELFF. The V and J genes are TRBV7-9 and TRBJ2-2; 8 positions match TRBD2. With 0 bases clipped from V and 4 bases from J, the junction kept 7 bases outside the gene matches. CDR1 and CDR2 (germline): SEHNR, FQNEAQ (reference sequence). This CDR3 is built from 17 residues.

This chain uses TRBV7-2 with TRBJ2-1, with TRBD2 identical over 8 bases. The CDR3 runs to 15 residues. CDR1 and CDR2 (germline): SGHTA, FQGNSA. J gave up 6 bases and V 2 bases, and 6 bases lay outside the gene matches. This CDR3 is CASSLTGGQINEQFF. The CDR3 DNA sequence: TGTGCCAGCAGCTTAACGGGGGGGCAAATCAATGAGCAGTTCTTC.

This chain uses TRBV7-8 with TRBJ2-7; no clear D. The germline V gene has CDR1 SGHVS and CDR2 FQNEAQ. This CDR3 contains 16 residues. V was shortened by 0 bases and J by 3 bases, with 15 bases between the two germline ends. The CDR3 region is CASSLALTELGYEQYF. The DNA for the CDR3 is TGTGCCAGCAGCTTAGCGCTAACAGAATTGGGCTACGAGCAGTACTTC.

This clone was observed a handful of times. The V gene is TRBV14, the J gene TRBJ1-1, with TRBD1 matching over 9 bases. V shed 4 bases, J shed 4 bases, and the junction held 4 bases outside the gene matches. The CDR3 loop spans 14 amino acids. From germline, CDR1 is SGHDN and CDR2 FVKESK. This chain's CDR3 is CASSRGQGSTEAFF. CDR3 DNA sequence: TGTGCCAGCAGCCGTGGACAGGGGTCCACTGAAGCTTTCTTT.

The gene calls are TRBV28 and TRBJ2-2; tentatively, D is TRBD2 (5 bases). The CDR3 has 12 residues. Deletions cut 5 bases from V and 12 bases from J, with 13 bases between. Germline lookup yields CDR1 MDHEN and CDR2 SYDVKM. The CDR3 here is CASSEDPGKLFF. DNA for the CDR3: TGTGCCAGCAGTGAGGACCCGGGGAAGCTGTTTTTT.

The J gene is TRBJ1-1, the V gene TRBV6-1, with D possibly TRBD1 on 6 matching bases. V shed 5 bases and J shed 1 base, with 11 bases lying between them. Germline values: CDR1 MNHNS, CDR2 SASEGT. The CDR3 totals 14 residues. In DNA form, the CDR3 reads TGTGCCAGCAGTACTGACAGGTCGAACACTGAAGCTTTCTTT. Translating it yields CASSTDRSNTEAFF.

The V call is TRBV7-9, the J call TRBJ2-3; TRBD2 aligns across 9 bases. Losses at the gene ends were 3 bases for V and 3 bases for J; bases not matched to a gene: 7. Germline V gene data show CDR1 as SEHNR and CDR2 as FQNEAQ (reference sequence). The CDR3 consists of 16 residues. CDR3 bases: TGTGCCAGCAGCTTCGGTTGGGCGGGGGGGACAGATACGCAGTATTTT. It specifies CASSFGWAGGTDTQYF.

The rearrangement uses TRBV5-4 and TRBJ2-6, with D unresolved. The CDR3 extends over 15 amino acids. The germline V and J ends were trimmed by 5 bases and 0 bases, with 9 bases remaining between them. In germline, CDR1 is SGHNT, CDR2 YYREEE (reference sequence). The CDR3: CASRKPGSGANVLTF. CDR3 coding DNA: TGTGCCAGCAGGAAGCCTGGCTCTGGGGCCAACGTCCTGACTTTC.

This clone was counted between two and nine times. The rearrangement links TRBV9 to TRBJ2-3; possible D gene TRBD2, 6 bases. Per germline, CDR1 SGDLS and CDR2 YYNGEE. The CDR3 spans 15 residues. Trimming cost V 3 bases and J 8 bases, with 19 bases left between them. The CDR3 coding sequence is TGTGCCAGCAGCGGTGGGGCACTAGCAGAGGGTACGCAGTATTTT. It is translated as CASSGGALAEGTQYF. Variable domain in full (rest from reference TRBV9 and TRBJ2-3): DSGVTQTPKHLITATGQRVTLRCSPRSGDLSVYWYQQSLDQGLQFLIQYYNGEERAKGNILERFSAQQFPDLHSELNLSSLELGDSALYFCASSGGALAEGTQYFGPGTRLTVL.

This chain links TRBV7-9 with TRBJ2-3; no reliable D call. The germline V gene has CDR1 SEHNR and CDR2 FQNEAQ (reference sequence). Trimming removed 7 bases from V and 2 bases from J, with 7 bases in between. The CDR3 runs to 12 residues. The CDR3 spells CASTFLTDTQYF. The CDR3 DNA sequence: TGTGCCAGCACCTTCCTCACAGATACGCAGTATTTT.

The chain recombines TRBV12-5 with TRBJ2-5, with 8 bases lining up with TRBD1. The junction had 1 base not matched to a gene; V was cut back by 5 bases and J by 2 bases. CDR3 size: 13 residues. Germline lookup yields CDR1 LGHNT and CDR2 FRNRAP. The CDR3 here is CASGGQGQETQYF. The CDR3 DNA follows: TGTGCTAGTGGTGGACAGGGACAAGAGACCCAGTACTTC.

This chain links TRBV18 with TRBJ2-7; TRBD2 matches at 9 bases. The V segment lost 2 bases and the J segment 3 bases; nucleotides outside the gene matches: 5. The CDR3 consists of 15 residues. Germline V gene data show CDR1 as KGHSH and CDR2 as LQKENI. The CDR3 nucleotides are TGTGCCAGCTCACCAGTAGCGGGGGAGGACTACGAGCAGTACTTC. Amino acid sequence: CASSPVAGEDYEQYF.

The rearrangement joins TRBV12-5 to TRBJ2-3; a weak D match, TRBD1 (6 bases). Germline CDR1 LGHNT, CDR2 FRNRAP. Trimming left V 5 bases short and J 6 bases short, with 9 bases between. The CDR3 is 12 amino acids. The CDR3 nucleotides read TGTGCTAGTGGTCACAGGGTGGATACGCAGTATTTT. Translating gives CASGHRVDTQYF.

CDR3 nucleotides: TGTGCCAGCAGCCCAGAGGGGGGGCGCGGTGAAAAACTGTTTTTT. This sequence encodes CASSPEGGRGEKLFF. V is TRBV5-6 and J is TRBJ1-4, with a tentative D call TRBD1 (6 bases). CDR1 and CDR2 from the germline V gene are SGHDT and YYEEEE. V lost 4 bases to trimming and J lost 7 bases, with 17 bases between them. This CDR3 has 15 residues. The complete variable domain, with remaining parts taken from reference TRBV5-6 and TRBJ1-4, reads DAGVTQSPTHLIKTRGQQVTLRCSPKSGHDTVSWYQQALGQGPQFIFQYYEEEERQRGNFPDRFSGHQFPNYSSELNVNALLLGDSALYLCASSPEGGRGEKLFFGSGTQLSVL.

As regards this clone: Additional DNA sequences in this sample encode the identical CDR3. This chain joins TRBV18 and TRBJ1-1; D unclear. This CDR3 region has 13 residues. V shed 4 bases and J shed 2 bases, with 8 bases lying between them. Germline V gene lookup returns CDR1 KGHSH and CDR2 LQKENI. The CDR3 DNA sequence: TGTGCCAGCTCACGGACTGATAACACTGAAGCTTTCTTT. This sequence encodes CASSRTDNTEAFF.

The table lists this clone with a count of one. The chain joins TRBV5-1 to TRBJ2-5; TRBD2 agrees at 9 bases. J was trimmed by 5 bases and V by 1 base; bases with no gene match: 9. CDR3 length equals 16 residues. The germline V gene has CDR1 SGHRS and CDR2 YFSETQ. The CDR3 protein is CASSLSPSGVEETQYF. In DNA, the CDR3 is TGCGCCAGCAGCTTGAGTCCTAGCGGGGTGGAGGAGACCCAGTACTTC.